These 17 T cell receptor beta chains originate from one sample sequenced in a study of siplizumab effects on memory and regulatory T cells (dated by TCRdb to 2018 to 2020). Library construction relied on the immunoSEQ multiplex PCR assay. TCRdb stores this immuneACCESS table with in-frame sequences only. Part of the clones is absent; in the studies checked, under half of the shortfall reflects unresolved V genes, and no reason is known for the rest. The sample includes about 100,000 clones, with approximately 94% observed a single time. Jointly, the top ten make up roughly 1.4% of the sample. The specimen was non-Treg CD4+ T cells sorted from blood. Sample cell subset or site, as interpreted from the label and publication: FACS-sorted unstimulated CD4+ non-regulatory T cells. The receptors here all came from a human donor in good health.

The chain recombines TRBV5-1 with TRBJ1-4; D remains unclear. The V gene's germline CDR1 is SGHRS and CDR2 YFSETQ. CDR3 length: 16 amino acids. With 4 bases removed from V and 0 bases from J, the gap between germline ends came to 13 bases. This CDR3 reads CASSVTPDSTNEKLFF. CDR3 nucleotide sequence: TGCGCCAGCAGCGTGACCCCCGATTCAACTAATGAAAAACTGTTTTTT.

J is TRBJ2-3 and V is TRBV5-1; D may be TRBD2 (5 bases). The CDR3 runs to 12 residues. Germline CDR1 is SGHRS and CDR2 is YFSETQ. V lost 0 bases, J lost 11 bases, and 10 bases lay in between. The CDR3 DNA follows: TGCGCCAGCAGCTTGGGAGAGGGTAGGCAGTATTTT. This gives the protein CASSLGEGRQYF.

The CDR3 DNA follows: TGTGCCAGCTCACCAGAGGGAATAGAGACCCAGTACTTC. It translates to CASSPEGIETQYF. The V and J genes are TRBV18 and TRBJ2-5; D perhaps matches TRBD2 (5 bases). Germline CDR1 and CDR2: KGHSH and LQKENI. This CDR3 has 13 residues. V dropped 2 bases and J dropped 4 bases, with 8 bases sitting between them.

The DNA of the CDR3 is TGTGCCAGCAGTTTGGGGGTAGGCGAGCAGTACTTC. It codes for CASSLGVGEQYF. The gene calls are TRBV27 and TRBJ2-7, with D perhaps given as TRBD1 or TRBD2 (5 bases each). Germline V lookup: CDR1 MNHEY, CDR2 SMNVEV (reference sequence). Trimming stripped 3 bases from V and 6 bases from J, with 9 bases between. This CDR3 spans 12 amino acids.

V gene TRBV28 combines with J gene TRBJ1-4, with TRBD1 identical over 7 bases. Trimming cost V 2 bases and J 8 bases; bases outside gene matches: 5. Germline values: CDR1 MDHEN, CDR2 SYDVKM. This CDR3 has 14 residues. CDR3 nucleotides: TGTGCCAGCAGTTTACAGGGACAGTGGGAAAAACTGTTTTTT. Encoded protein: CASSLQGQWEKLFF.

This chain uses TRBV18 with TRBJ2-7, with 8 positions matching TRBD2. Per the germline V gene, CDR1 is KGHSH and CDR2 is LQKENI. The CDR3 length is 15 residues. V was clipped by 3 bases and J by 1 base; unmatched bases: 5. The CDR3 spells CASSPSGTRSYEQYF. The CDR3 region has the DNA TGTGCCAGCTCACCCTCCGGGACTAGGTCCTACGAGCAGTACTTC.

The chain employs TRBV11-2 and TRBJ1-5, with D unclear. The CDR3 runs to 13 residues. Germline loops: CDR1 SGHAT, CDR2 FQNNGV. Trimming cost V 1 base and J 7 bases, with 8 bases left between them. The CDR3 nucleotides are TGTGCCAGCAGCTTAGTAGGGATCCAGCCCCAGCATTTT. The encoded protein is CASSLVGIQPQHF. Full variable domain (outside the CDR3, taken from reference TRBV11-2 and TRBJ1-5): EAGVAQSPRYKIIEKRQSVAFWCNPISGHATLYWYQQILGQGPKLLIQFQNNGVVDDSQLPKDRFSAERLKGVDSTLKIQPAKLEDSAVYLCASSLVGIQPQHFGDGTRLSIL.

The CDR3 sequence is CASSEDRGGGYTF. CDR3 coding DNA: TGTGCCAGTAGTGAAGACAGGGGAGGTGGCTACACCTTC. V and J are TRBV19 and TRBJ1-2, with 8 bases identical to TRBD1. The CDR3 has 13 amino acids. Germline loops: CDR1 LNHDA, CDR2 SQIVND (reference sequence). V trimming: 5 bases; J trimming: 7 bases; junction bases outside the gene matches: 6.

The chain uses TRBV5-1 and TRBJ2-7; 11 bases line up with TRBD1. Germline V gene lookup returns CDR1 SGHRS and CDR2 YFSETQ. The CDR3 extends over 14 amino acids. J was trimmed by 6 bases and V by 2 bases; bases with no gene match: 4. CDR3 region: CASSFGTGGSEQYF. CDR3 DNA sequence: TGCGCCAGCAGCTTCGGGACAGGGGGGTCCGAGCAGTACTTC.

The chain uses TRBV7-3 and TRBJ2-3; 9 nucleotides match TRBD2. V trimming: 5 bases; J trimming: 1 base; junction bases outside the gene matches: 10. Per germline, CDR1 SGHTA and CDR2 FQGTGA. This CDR3 is built from 17 residues. CDR3 residues: CASSKGLAPPGTDTQYF. As DNA, the CDR3 is TGTGCCAGCAGCAAGGGACTAGCCCCTCCTGGCACAGATACGCAGTATTTT.

J is TRBJ2-7 and V is TRBV6-1, with 7 bases lining up with TRBD1. From germline, CDR1 is MNHNS and CDR2 SASEGT. V shed 2 bases and J 2 bases; nucleotides not matched to a gene: 12. This CDR3 has 17 residues. CDR3 bases: TGTGCCAGCAGTGAAACTTATGGACTGACAGGGCCCTACGAGCAGTACTTC. Translated: CASSETYGLTGPYEQYF.

This clone was recorded only once. The genes are TRBV27 and TRBJ1-6, with D unresolved. CDR3 size: 16 residues. Germline assignment: CDR1 MNHEY and CDR2 SMNVEV (reference sequence). Trimming took 2 bases from V and 7 from J, leaving 15 bases between them. DNA of the CDR3: TGTGCCAGCAGTTTAAACTCCCAACTGAAAAATTCACCCCTCCACTTT. It specifies CASSLNSQLKNSPLHF.

The V gene is TRBV7-9, the J gene TRBJ2-2, with TRBD1 as a possible D gene (6 bases). V dropped 3 bases and J dropped 5 bases, with 13 bases sitting between them. CDR1 is SEHNR and CDR2 is FQNEAQ in the germline V gene (reference sequence). There are 15 residues in the CDR3. CDR3: CASSFRDTRTGELFF. For the CDR3, the DNA is TGTGCCAGCAGCTTTCGGGACACTCGAACCGGGGAGCTGTTTTTT.

The chain uses TRBV11-2 and TRBJ2-4; 9 nucleotides line up with TRBD1. Germline lookup yields CDR1 SGHAT and CDR2 FQNNGV. Trimming cost V 5 bases and J 7 bases; bases outside gene matches: 15. The CDR3 is 17 amino acids. The CDR3 spells CASSPRGQGRVGNIQYF. The CDR3 bases are TGTGCCAGCAGCCCGCGTGGACAGGGGAGGGTTGGTAACATTCAGTACTTC.

The rearrangement joins TRBV6-5 to TRBJ2-3; D may correspond to TRBD1 or TRBD2 (7 bases each). Trimming took off 6 bases at V and 8 bases at J, with 18 bases between the two ends. This CDR3 contains 14 residues. Germline-derived CDR1 and CDR2 are MNHEY and SVGAGI. The CDR3 region is CASSRGGATGTQYF. The CDR3 bases are TGTGCCAGCAGCAGGGGGGGGGCCACCGGTACGCAGTATTTT.

This sequence joins TRBV7-8 and TRBJ2-7; no firm D call. CDR3 length equals 14 residues. Germline CDR1 reads SGHVS; CDR2 reads FQNEAQ. V dropped 5 bases and J dropped 0 bases, with 11 bases sitting between them. CDR3 bases: TGTGCCAGCAGCCAGGACGGTAGCTCCTACGAGCAGTACTTC. Amino acids: CASSQDGSSYEQYF.

The V and J genes are TRBV6-1 and TRBJ1-5; D gene uncertain. Trimming stripped 11 bases from V and 2 bases from J, with 19 bases between. This CDR3 has 15 residues. Germline-derived CDR1 and CDR2 are MNHNS and SASEGT. CDR3 in amino acids: CACETDPGGNQPQHF. The CDR3 DNA is TGTGCCTGCGAAACTGACCCGGGTGGCAATCAGCCCCAGCATTTT.